The entry that follows covers one T cell receptor beta chain sequence. This entry comes from a study of T-cell reconstitution after alpha-beta-depleted transplantation in children. Trimming stripped 3 bases from V and 5 bases from J, with 8 bases between. The CDR3 has 12 residues. CDR1 is SGHDT, CDR2 YYEEEE, per germline. A library of TCRbeta sequences, prepared with unique molecular identifiers, was generated. TCRdb fed the PCR reads into MiXCR, producing one record per CDR3 protein. This sample carries 100,000 to 120,000 distinct CDR3 sequences, 10% of them seen once, and the ten largest clones take 8% to 9.5%.

The receptor was derived from a human donor who donated a stem cell graft to a child with acute lymphoblastic leukemia. The chain carries TRBV5-6 and TRBJ1-2; D is ambiguous. This specimen was PBMCs from the stem cell graft donor, taken from the stem cell graft. DNA for the CDR3: TGTGCCAGCAGCTCGGGTAGATATGGCTACACCTTC. Translation: CASSSGRYGYTF.